This T cell receptor (beta chain) comes out of a study of Graves' ophthalmopathy and Graves' hyperthyroidism. In regard to this clonotype: A junction end diverges from the germline sequence, so it may reflect a read error.

Amplification targeted the TCR beta CDR3 regions, with RNA transcripts as the source material. An initial RT-PCR round employing HTBI primers preceded a second-round multiplex PCR. TCRdb re-analysed the multiplex PCR reads in MiXCR, keeping a single row per CDR3 protein. The sample lists approximately 540,000 distinct CDR3 sequences; under 45% were seen once. The CDR3 loop spans 13 amino acids. CDR1 is SGHTA, CDR2 FQGNSA, per germline. This sequence originates from an adult man with Graves' hyperthyroidism. Sequenced input: peripheral blood or thyroid tissue (not recorded which). J is TRBJ2-2 and V is TRBV7-2; D is possibly TRBD1 (5 bases). Here the CDR3 reads CASSPPWGNEQFF. CDR3 in DNA: TGTGCCAGCAGCCCCCCCTGGGGCAATGAGCAGTTTTTT.